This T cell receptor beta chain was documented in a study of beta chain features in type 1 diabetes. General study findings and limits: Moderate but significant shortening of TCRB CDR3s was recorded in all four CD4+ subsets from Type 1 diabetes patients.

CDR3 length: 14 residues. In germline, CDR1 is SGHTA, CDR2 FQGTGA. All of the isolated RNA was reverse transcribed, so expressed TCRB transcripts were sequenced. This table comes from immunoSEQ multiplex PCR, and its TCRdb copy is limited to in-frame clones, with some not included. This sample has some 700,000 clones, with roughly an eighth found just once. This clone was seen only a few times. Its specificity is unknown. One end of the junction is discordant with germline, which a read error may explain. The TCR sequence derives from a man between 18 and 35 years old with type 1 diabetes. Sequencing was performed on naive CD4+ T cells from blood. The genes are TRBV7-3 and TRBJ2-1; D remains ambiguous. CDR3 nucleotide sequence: TGTGCCAGCAGCTTAACGGGCGCCCTATTGTCGCCGGTCTTC. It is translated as CASSLTGALLSPVF. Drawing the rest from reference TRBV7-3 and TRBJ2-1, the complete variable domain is GAGVSQTPSNKVTEKGKYVELRCDPISGHTALYWYRQSLGQGPEFLIYFQGTGAADDSGLPNDRFFAVRPEGSVSTLKIQRTERGDSAVYLCASSLTGALLSPVFGPGTRLTVL.